The rows below give T cell receptor beta chains drawn from one sample of a study of blood T cells in healthy people across ages. TCRdb re-derived calls from the 5' RACE reads in MiXCR, one entry per CDR3 protein. The sample has 600,000 or so distinct CDR3 sequences; roughly 31% are singletons. The material sequenced was blood. The source is a woman over 75 in good health. CDR3s include the opening cysteine and the closing phenylalanine or tryptophan. D genes are given only for firm matches. Not all rows give a size; the values are once, few, many and, for expanded clones, a class.

TRBD2	NA	TRBV7-9	TRBJ2-1	CASSTTLAGGNNEQFF	TGTGCCAGCAGCACCACCCTAGCGGGGGGGAACAATGAGCAGTTCTTC
TRBD1	few	TRBV20-1	TRBJ2-1	CSATQGWNEQFF	TGCAGTGCCACACAGGGGTGGAATGAGCAGTTCTTC
NA	NA	TRBV3-1	TRBJ1-5	CASSHGGGSNQPQHF	TGTGCCAGCAGCCATGGGGGTGGTAGCAATCAGCCCCAGCATTTT
TRBD1	many	TRBV20-1	TRBJ2-7	CSARSGQGLYEQYF	TGCAGTGCTAGGAGCGGACAGGGACTTTACGAGCAGTACTTC
TRBD2	many	TRBV11-1	TRBJ2-4	CASSAGGRVAIQYF	TGTGCCAGCAGCGCGGGGGGCAGGGTGGCCATTCAGTACTTC
TRBD2	many	TRBV10-3	TRBJ2-4	CAISLGLAGDAGNIQYF	TGTGCCATCAGTCTGGGACTAGCGGGGGATGCTGGAAACATTCAGTACTTC
NA	NA	TRBV6-2/TRBV6-3	TRBJ2-5	CASGYSWNRDEQYF	TGTGCCAGCGGTTACTCATGGAACAGGGATGAACAGTACTTC
TRBD1	many	TRBV3-1	TRBJ1-1	CASSQETHRGAFF	TGTGCCAGCAGCCAAGAGACCCACAGGGGAGCTTTCTTT
NA	many	TRBV12-3/TRBV12-4	TRBJ2-5	CASSPSVQIQETQYF	TGTGCCAGCTCCCCATCGGTGCAGATCCAAGAGACCCAGTACTTC
NA	few	TRBV28	TRBJ2-3	CASSFLQGTDTQYF	TGTGCCAGCAGTTTCCTCCAGGGGACAGATACGCAGTATTTT
NA	NA	TRBV13	TRBJ1-1	CASSSRRRYGTEAFF	TGTGCCAGCAGCTCTCGCCGGAGGTATGGAACTGAAGCTTTCTTT
NA	few	TRBV20-1	TRBJ1-1	CSASWDGTEAFF	TGCAGTGCTAGTTGGGATGGCACTGAAGCTTTCTTT
NA	many	TRBV6-1	TRBJ2-5	CASSVRTGRGQETQYF	TGTGCCAGCAGTGTTAGGACAGGGAGGGGTCAAGAGACCCAGTACTTC
NA	NA	TRBV27	TRBJ2-3	CASSAWTAARSAYF	TGTGCCAGCAGCGCTTGGACAGCGGCGCGGAGTGCGTATTTT
TRBD2	many	TRBV28	TRBJ2-7	CASSSQRGDYEQYF	TGTGCCAGCAGCTCCCAGCGGGGGGATTACGAGCAGTACTTC
NA	few	TRBV5-6	TRBJ2-3	CASSPEPGADTQYF	TGTGCCAGCAGCCCGGAACCTGGGGCAGATACGCAGTATTTT
TRBD2	few	TRBV18	TRBJ2-5	CASSPPASGGIGETQYF	TGTGCCAGCTCACCACCAGCTAGCGGGGGAATAGGAGAGACCCAGTACTTC
NA	many	TRBV15	TRBJ2-1	CATSSIGQTEQFF	TGTGCCACCAGCAGTATAGGACAGACTGAGCAGTTCTTC
NA	NA	TRBV30	TRBJ1-2	CAWSGVSSAFLYGYTF	TGTGCCTGGAGTGGGGTTAGTTCGGCTTTCCTCTATGGCTACACCTTC
TRBD1	many	TRBV10-3	TRBJ2-5	CATKRGTGQETQYF	TGTGCCACCAAAAGAGGGACAGGGCAAGAGACCCAGTACTTC
TRBD1	many	TRBV12-3/TRBV12-4	TRBJ2-1	CASSLAGTGGNEQFF	TGTGCCAGCAGTTTAGCCGGGACAGGGGGCAATGAGCAGTTCTTC
TRBD2	many	TRBV7-9	TRBJ2-5	CASSPGTSRETQYF	TGTGCCAGCAGCCCCGGGACTAGTCGAGAGACCCAGTACTTC
TRBD1	few	TRBV7-9	TRBJ1-1	CASSLTGAEAFF	TGTGCCAGCAGCTTAACAGGGGCTGAAGCTTTCTTT
TRBD2	once	TRBV3-1	TRBJ2-2	CASRPHLAAGELFF	TGTGCCAGCAGGCCTCACCTAGCGGCCGGGGAGCTGTTTTTT
TRBD1	many	TRBV7-8	TRBJ1-2	CASSEGQGIGYTF	TGTGCCAGCAGCGAAGGACAGGGGATAGGCTACACCTTC
NA	few	TRBV28	TRBJ1-1	CASSSLEGEGTEAFF	TGTGCCAGCAGTTCCCTCGAGGGGGAAGGTACTGAAGCTTTCTTT
NA	NA	TRBV27	TRBJ1-5	CASSLTGRQPQHF	TGTGCCAGCAGTTTAACAGGGAGGCAGCCCCAGCATTTT
NA	many	TRBV20-1	TRBJ1-1	CSASQGRSNTEAFF	TGCAGTGCTAGCCAGGGGCGGTCGAACACTGAAGCTTTCTTT
NA	NA	TRBV7-2	TRBJ1-1	CASSLDFRGSTEAFF	TGTGCCAGCAGCTTAGATTTTAGAGGGAGCACTGAAGCTTTCTTT
TRBD2	many	TRBV15	TRBJ2-1	CATSRYLAGGGEQFF	TGTGCCACCAGCAGGTATCTAGCGGGGGGAGGTGAGCAGTTCTTC
NA	many	TRBV5-1	TRBJ2-1	CASSGGGASSYNEQFF	TGCGCCAGCAGCGGGGGAGGCGCTAGCTCCTACAATGAGCAGTTCTTC
TRBD1	many	TRBV4-2	TRBJ1-4	CASSQESGTANEKLFF	TGTGCCAGCAGCCAAGAGAGCGGGACAGCTAATGAAAAACTGTTTTTT
NA	few	TRBV3-1	TRBJ2-3	CASSQASTGTQYF	TGTGCCAGCAGCCAAGCTAGCACAGGTACGCAGTATTTT
NA	many	TRBV29-1	TRBJ2-3	CSVDPHVTDTQYF	TGCAGCGTTGACCCGCACGTCACAGATACGCAGTATTTT
TRBD2	NA	TRBV7-2	TRBJ2-1	CASSRGRGGRNEQFF	TGTGCCAGCAGCCGAGGACGGGGGGGCCGGAATGAGCAGTTCTTC
NA	many	TRBV7-6	TRBJ1-6	CASSLSGTNSPLHF	TGTGCCAGCAGCTTGTCAGGGACAAATTCACCCCTCCACTTT
NA	many	TRBV7-2	TRBJ1-4	CASSLGTARNEKLFF	TGTGCCAGCAGCTTAGGGACGGCCCGTAATGAAAAACTGTTTTTT
TRBD1	many	TRBV25-1	TRBJ2-3	CASRPDRGTDTQYF	TGTGCCAGCAGGCCGGACAGGGGCACAGATACGCAGTATTTT
TRBD1	many	TRBV20-1	TRBJ1-2	CSATTGAPRANYGYTF	TGCAGTGCGACTACAGGGGCGCCCCGAGCTAACTATGGCTACACCTTC
NA	many	TRBV7-9	TRBJ2-1	CASRAGYDNEQFF	TGTGCCAGCAGAGCGGGTTACGACAATGAGCAGTTCTTC
NA	many	TRBV7-2	TRBJ2-7	CASSLALAKQSSYEQYF	TGTGCCAGCAGCTTAGCGCTAGCGAAACAGTCATCCTACGAGCAGTACTTC
TRBD1	NA	TRBV12-3/TRBV12-4	TRBJ1-1	CASSLADRGRTEAFF	TGTGCCAGCAGTTTAGCTGACAGGGGGCGAACTGAAGCTTTCTTT
NA	NA	TRBV27	TRBJ2-3	CASSFKWTSIFQGPTDTQYF	TGTGCCAGCAGTTTTAAGTGGACCTCCATTTTCCAGGGCCCCACAGATACGCAGTATTTT
TRBD2	NA	TRBV29-1	TRBJ2-1	CSVPGTSGGYYHSF	TGCAGCGTTCCCGGGACTAGCGGGGGATACTACCACTCCTTC
NA	once	TRBV5-1	TRBJ2-3	CASSLRVPSTDTQYF	TGCGCCAGCAGCCTTCGAGTGCCTAGCACAGATACGCAGTATTTT
NA	few	TRBV6-1	TRBJ1-2	CASRESDGNFYGYTF	TGTGCCAGCAGGGAATCGGACGGGAACTTCTATGGCTACACCTTC
TRBD2	many	TRBV2	TRBJ2-1	CASSAHSGGPTYNEQFF	TGTGCCAGCAGTGCCCATAGCGGGGGGCCTACCTACAATGAGCAGTTCTTC
NA	many	TRBV28	TRBJ2-7	CASSAVTVYPYEQYF	TGTGCCAGCAGTGCGGTGACAGTCTACCCCTACGAGCAGTACTTC
TRBD1	many	TRBV29-1	TRBJ2-7	CSVQTGVDEQYF	TGCAGCGTACAAACAGGGGTGGACGAGCAGTACTTC
NA	few	TRBV6-1	TRBJ2-1	CASSSGRVHNEQFF	TGTGCCAGCAGCTCGGGCAGGGTCCACAATGAGCAGTTCTTC
TRBD1	many	TRBV6-2/TRBV6-3	TRBJ1-2	CASSRGTARGGYTF	TGTGCCAGCAGTCGCGGGACAGCCAGGGGTGGCTACACCTTC
TRBD1	NA	TRBV6-2/TRBV6-3	TRBJ2-1	CASQDRVTYNEQFF	TGTGCCAGCCAGGACAGGGTGACCTACAATGAGCAGTTCTTC
NA	few	TRBV10-2	TRBJ1-5	CASSERQNNQPQHF	TGCGCCAGCAGTGAACGGCAGAACAATCAGCCCCAGCATTTT
TRBD2	many	TRBV10-3	TRBJ2-1	CAISALTGGLYNEQFF	TGTGCCATCAGTGCCCTAACGGGGGGGCTCTACAATGAGCAGTTCTTC
NA	many	TRBV20-1	TRBJ1-5	CSASPITARQPQHF	TGCAGTGCTAGTCCCATAACGGCCAGACAGCCCCAGCATTTT
TRBD2	NA	TRBV7-2	TRBJ2-1	CASSWTGGSHNEQFF	TGTGCCAGCAGTTGGACGGGAGGGAGCCACAATGAGCAGTTCTTC
NA	many	TRBV20-1	TRBJ2-3	CSARGRGFTDTQYF	TGCAGTGCTAGAGGGAGGGGCTTCACAGATACGCAGTATTTT
NA	NA	TRBV2	TRBJ1-5	CASNELDSNQPQHF	TGTGCCAGCAACGAGCTAGATAGCAATCAGCCCCAGCATTTT